The clone carrying this T cell receptor (beta chain) was counted at least ten times. These data originate in a study of Graves' ophthalmopathy and Graves' hyperthyroidism. The sequenced template was RNA, covering the TCR beta CDR3 region. HTBI-primed RT-PCR formed the first round, and a multiplex PCR formed the second. MiXCR, run by TCRdb on the multiplex PCR reads, gives a single entry per CDR3 protein. The sample holds fewer than 350,000 distinct CDR3 sequences, roughly a sixth seen once. Pregnant or lactating patients and those with other autoimmune diseases or uncontrolled infections were excluded. The V segment lost 7 bases and the J segment 1 base; nucleotides outside the gene matches: 9. This CDR3 region has 15 residues. The germline gives CDR1 MNHEY, CDR2 SVGEGT.

This chain uses TRBV6-2 or TRBV6-3 with TRBJ1-1; the match to TRBD1 covers 7 bases. The clonotype was recovered from an adult man with Graves' ophthalmopathy. Sequenced input: peripheral blood. CDR3 sequence: CASKRGQPKNTEAFF. CDR3 in DNA: TGTGCCAGCAAAAGGGGACAGCCCAAGAACACTGAAGCTTTCTTT.